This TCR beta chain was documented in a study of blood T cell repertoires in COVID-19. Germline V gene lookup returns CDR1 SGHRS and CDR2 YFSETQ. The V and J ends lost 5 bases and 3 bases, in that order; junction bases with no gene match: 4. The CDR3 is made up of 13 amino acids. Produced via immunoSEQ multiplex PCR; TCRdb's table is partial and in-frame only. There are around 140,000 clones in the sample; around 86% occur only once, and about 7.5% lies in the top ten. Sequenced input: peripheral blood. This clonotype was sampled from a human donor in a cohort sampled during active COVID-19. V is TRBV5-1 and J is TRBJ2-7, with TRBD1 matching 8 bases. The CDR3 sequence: CASRLTGDYEQYF. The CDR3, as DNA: TGCGCCAGCAGGCTGACAGGGGACTACGAGCAGTACTTC.